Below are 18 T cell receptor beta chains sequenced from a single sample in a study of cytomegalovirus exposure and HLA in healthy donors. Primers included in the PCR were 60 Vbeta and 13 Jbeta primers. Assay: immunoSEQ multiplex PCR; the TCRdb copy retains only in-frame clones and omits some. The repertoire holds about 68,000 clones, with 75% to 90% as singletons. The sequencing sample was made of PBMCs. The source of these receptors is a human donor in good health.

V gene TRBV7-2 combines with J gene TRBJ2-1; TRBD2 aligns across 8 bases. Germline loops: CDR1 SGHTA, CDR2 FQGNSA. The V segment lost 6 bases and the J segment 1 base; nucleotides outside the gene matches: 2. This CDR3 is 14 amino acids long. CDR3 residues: CASRSGGSYNEQFF. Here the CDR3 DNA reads TGTGCCAGCAGGAGCGGGGGTTCCTACAATGAGCAGTTCTTC. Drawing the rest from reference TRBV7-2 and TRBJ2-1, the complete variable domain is GAGVSQSPSNKVTEKGKDVELRCDPISGHTALYWYRQSLGQGLEFLIYFQGNSAPDKSGLPSDRFSAERTGGSVSTLTIQRTQQEDSAVYLCASRSGGSYNEQFFGPGTRLTVL.

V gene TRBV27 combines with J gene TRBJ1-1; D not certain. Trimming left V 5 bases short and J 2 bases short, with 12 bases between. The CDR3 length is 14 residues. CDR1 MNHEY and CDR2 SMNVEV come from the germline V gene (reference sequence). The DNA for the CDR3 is TGTGCCAGCAGTCCCTCGAGGGTCAACACTGAAGCTTTCTTT. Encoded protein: CASSPSRVNTEAFF.

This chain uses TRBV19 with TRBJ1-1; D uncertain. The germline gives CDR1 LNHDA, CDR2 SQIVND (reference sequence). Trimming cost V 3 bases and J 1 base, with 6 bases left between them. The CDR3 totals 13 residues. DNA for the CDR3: TGTGCCAGTAGTATTGCGCGGAACACTGAAGCTTTCTTT. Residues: CASSIARNTEAFF.

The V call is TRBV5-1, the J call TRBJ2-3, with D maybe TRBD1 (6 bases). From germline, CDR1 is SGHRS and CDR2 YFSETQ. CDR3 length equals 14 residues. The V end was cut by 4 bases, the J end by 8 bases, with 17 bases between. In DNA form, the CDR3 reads TGCGCCAGCAGCGGTACCCCAGGGGCAGGTACGCAGTATTTT. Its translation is CASSGTPGAGTQYF.

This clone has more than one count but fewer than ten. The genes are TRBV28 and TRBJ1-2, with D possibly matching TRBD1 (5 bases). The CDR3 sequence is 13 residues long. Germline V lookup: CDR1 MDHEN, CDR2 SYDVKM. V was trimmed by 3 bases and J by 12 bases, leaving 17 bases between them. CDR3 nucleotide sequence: TGTGCCAGCAGTTTGGTTCAGGGTAGCGGCAACACCTTC. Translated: CASSLVQGSGNTF.

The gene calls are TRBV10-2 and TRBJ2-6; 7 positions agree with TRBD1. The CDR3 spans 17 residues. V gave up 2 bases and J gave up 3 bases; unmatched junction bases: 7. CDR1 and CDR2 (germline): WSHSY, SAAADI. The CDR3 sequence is CASSEALGGGGANVLTF. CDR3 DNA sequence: TGCGCCAGCAGTGAGGCCCTAGGGGGCGGTGGGGCCAACGTCCTGACTTTC.

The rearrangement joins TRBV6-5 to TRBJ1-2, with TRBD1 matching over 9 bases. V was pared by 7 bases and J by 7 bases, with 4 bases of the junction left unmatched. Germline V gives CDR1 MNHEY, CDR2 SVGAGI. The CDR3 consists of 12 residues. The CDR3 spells CASMRQGGGYTF. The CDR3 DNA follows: TGTGCCAGCATGAGACAGGGGGGTGGCTACACCTTC.

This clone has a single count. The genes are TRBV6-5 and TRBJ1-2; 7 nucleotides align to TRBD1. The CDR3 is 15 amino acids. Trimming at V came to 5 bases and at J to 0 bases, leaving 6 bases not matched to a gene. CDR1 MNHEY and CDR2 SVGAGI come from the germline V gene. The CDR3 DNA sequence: TGTGCCAGCAGTCGCCTAGGGACAGCTAACTATGGCTACACCTTC. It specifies CASSRLGTANYGYTF.

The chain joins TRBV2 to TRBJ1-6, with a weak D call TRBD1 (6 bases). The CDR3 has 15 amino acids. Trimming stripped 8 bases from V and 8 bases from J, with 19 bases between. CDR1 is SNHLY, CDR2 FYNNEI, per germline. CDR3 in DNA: TGTGCCAGCGCAGAGGGAGGGGGAGGACATTCACCCCTCCACTTT. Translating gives CASAEGGGGHSPLHF.

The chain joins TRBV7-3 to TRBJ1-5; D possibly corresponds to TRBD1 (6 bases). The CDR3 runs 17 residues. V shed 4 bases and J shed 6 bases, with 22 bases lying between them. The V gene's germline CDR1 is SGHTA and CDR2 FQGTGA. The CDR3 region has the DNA TGTGCCAGCAGCTCGCCCCGAAGGGGGTCAGATTGTCAGCCCCAGCATTTT. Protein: CASSSPRRGSDCQPQHF.

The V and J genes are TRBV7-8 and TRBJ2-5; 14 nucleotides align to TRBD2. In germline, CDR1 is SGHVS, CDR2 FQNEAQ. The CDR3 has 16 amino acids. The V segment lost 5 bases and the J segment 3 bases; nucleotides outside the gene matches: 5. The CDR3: CASSPRTSGGKETQYF. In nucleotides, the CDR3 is TGTGCCAGCAGCCCCCGGACTAGCGGGGGGAAAGAGACCCAGTACTTC.

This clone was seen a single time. The CDR3 sequence: CATCTETRGQPQHF. For the CDR3, the DNA is TGTGCCACCTGCACCGAGACAAGGGGGCAGCCCCAGCATTTT. This chain links TRBV6-6 with TRBJ1-5, with D possibly being TRBD1 (6 bases). This CDR3 has 14 amino acids. Germline loops: CDR1 MNHNY, CDR2 SVGAGI (reference sequence). The V and J ends lost 10 bases and 7 bases respectively, with 20 bases between them.

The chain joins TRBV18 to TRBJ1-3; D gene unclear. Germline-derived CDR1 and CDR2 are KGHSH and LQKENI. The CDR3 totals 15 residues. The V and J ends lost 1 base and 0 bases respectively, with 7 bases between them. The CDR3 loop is CASSPLQYSGNTIYF. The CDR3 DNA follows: TGTGCCAGCTCACCACTCCAGTACTCTGGAAACACCATATATTTT.

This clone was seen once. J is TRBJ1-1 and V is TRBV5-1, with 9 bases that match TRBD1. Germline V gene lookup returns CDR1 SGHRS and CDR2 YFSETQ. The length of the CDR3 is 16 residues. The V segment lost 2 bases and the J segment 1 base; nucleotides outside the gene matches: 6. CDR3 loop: CASSLTGGERNTEAFF. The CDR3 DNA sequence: TGCGCCAGCAGCTTAACAGGGGGCGAAAGGAACACTGAAGCTTTCTTT.

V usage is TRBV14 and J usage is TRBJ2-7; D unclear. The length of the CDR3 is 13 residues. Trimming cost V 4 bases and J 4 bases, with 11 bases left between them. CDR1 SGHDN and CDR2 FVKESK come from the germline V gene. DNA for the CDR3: TGTGCCAGCAGCCCACTTGGGCCGTACGAGCAGTACTTC. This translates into CASSPLGPYEQYF.

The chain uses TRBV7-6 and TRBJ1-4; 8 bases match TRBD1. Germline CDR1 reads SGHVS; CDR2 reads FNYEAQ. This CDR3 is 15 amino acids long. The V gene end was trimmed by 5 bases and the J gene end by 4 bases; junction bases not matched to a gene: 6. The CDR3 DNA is TGTGCCAGCAGCGGACAGGGTTTCAATAATGAAAAACTGTTTTTT. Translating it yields CASSGQGFNNEKLFF.

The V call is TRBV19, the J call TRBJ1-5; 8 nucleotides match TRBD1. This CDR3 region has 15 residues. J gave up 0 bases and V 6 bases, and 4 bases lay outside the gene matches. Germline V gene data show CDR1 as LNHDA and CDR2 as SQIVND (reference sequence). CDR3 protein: CASRGTGYSNQPQHF. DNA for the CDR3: TGTGCCAGTAGGGGGACAGGATATAGCAATCAGCCCCAGCATTTT.

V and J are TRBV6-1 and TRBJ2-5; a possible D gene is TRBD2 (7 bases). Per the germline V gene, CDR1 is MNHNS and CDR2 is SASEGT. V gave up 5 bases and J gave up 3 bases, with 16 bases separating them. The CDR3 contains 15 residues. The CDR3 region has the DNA TGTGCCAGCAGTCGAGGGGGGGGTATCGAAGAGACCCAGTACTTC. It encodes CASSRGGGIEETQYF.